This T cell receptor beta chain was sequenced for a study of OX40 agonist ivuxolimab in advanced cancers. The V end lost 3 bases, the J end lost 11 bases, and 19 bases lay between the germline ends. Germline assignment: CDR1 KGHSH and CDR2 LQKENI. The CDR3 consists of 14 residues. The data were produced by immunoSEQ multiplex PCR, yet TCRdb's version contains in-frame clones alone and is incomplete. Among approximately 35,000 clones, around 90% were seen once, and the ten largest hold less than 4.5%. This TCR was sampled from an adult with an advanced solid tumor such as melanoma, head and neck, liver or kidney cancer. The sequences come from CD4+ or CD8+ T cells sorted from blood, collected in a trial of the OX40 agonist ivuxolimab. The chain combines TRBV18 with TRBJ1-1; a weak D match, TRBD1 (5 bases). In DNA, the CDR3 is TGTGCCAGCTCACCCAACGGGTGGGGCCCAGGGGCTTTCTTT. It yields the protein CASSPNGWGPGAFF.